This T cell receptor beta chain was documented in a study of vaccination and CD4 T cells after COVID-19. Overall study context: The stimulus for the cells was overlapping spike peptides derived from SARS-CoV-2, HCoV-NL63, HCoV-OC43 and HCoV-229E. Cultures designated as controls were supplied with a CEFX pool, an HIV-1 Nef pool, or no peptide.

The treatment: 10-day PBMC culture with coronavirus spike peptide pools or control peptides (ViraFEST assay). CD4+ T-cell collection from the unexposed donor predated the COVID-19 pandemic (2011-2018). Medium was half-exchanged with fresh IL-2 medium on days 3 and 7. Sequence data for DNA of cultured CD4+ T cells were generated by the Oncomine TCR Beta short-read assay. Cultured CD4+ T cells were the source of extracted genomic DNA. TCRdb itself ran the PCR reads through MiXCR, one entry per CDR3 protein. The sample lists 11,000 or so distinct CDR3 sequences; 37% were seen once. The CDR3 covers 12 residues. Germline values: CDR1 KGHDR, CDR2 SFDVKD. V was pared by 4 bases and J by 7 bases, with 8 bases between. To note about this clonotype: Its target is not known.

The genes are TRBV24-1 and TRBJ2-3; D unclear. What was sequenced was CD4+ T cells from blood, cultured in vitro. This receptor was taken from a human donor in good health. This chain's CDR3 is CATSETSHTQYF. CDR3 coding DNA: TGTGCCACCAGTGAAACCTCCCATACGCAGTATTTT.